A selection of T cell receptor beta chains follows, all from one sample in a study of beta chain features in type 1 diabetes. Sequenced by immunoSEQ multiplex PCR; TCRdb stores in-frame clones only, minus some. This table has a few hundred thousand clones, around 28% appearing once. Sequenced material: naive CD4+ T cells from blood. All receptors derive from a man in his late teens or twenties in good health. CDR3s include the opening cysteine and the closing phenylalanine or tryptophan. D genes are given only for firm matches. Clone sizes are given selectively: once, few, many, or a class where the clone is expanded.

J: TRBJ1-1; D: NA; size: NA; V: TRBV30; CDR3: CAWRRDSGNTEAFF; DNA: TGTGCCTGGAGGCGGGATTCGGGGAACACTGAAGCTTTCTTT
J: TRBJ2-2; D: NA; size: few; V: TRBV4-1; CDR3: CASSQGAGYTGELFF; DNA: TGCGCCAGCAGCCAAGGGGCGGGTTACACCGGGGAGCTGTTTTTT
J: TRBJ2-3; D: NA; size: few; V: TRBV29-1; CDR3: CSVQGRAPDTQYF; DNA: TGCAGCGTTCAGGGAAGGGCCCCAGATACGCAGTATTTT
J: TRBJ2-7; D: NA; size: NA; V: TRBV2; CDR3: CASSPDRYNTYEQYF; DNA: TGTGCCAGCAGCCCAGACAGGTACAATACCTACGAGCAGTACTTC
J: TRBJ2-2; D: NA; size: NA; V: TRBV9; CDR3: CASSVGSSPYWEGELFF; DNA: TGTGCCAGCAGCGTAGGTTCTTCCCCCTATTGGGAGGGGGAGCTGTTTTTT
J: TRBJ2-3; D: TRBD2; size: NA; V: TRBV28; CDR3: CASSVFSGRVADTQYF; DNA: TGTGCCAGCTCCGTTTTTAGCGGGAGAGTAGCAGATACGCAGTATTTT
J: TRBJ2-3; D: NA; size: few; V: TRBV5-4; CDR3: CASSLSQSTDTQYF; DNA: TGTGCCAGCAGCTTGAGTCAAAGCACAGATACGCAGTATTTT
J: TRBJ2-4; D: NA; size: few; V: TRBV7-2; CDR3: CASSPNSGFNIQYF; DNA: TGTGCCAGCAGCCCTAACTCGGGGTTTAACATTCAGTACTTC
J: TRBJ1-2; D: NA; size: few; V: TRBV28; CDR3: CASAINYGYTF; DNA: TGTGCCAGCGCCATTAACTATGGCTACACCTTC
J: TRBJ2-5; D: NA; size: NA; V: TRBV18; CDR3: CASSGETQYF; DNA: TGTGCCAGCTCAGGAGAGACCCAGTACTTC
J: TRBJ2-1; D: TRBD2; size: few; V: TRBV28; CDR3: CASVLSSGPNNEQFF; DNA: TGTGCCAGCGTCCTTTCTAGCGGGCCTAACAATGAGCAGTTCTTC
J: TRBJ2-3; D: TRBD1; size: NA; V: TRBV30; CDR3: CAWSKRTGDGTDTQYF; DNA: TGTGCCTGGAGTAAACGGACAGGGGACGGCACAGATACGCAGTATTTT
J: TRBJ2-3; D: TRBD2; size: NA; V: TRBV30; CDR3: CAWSAGTSSFTDTQYF; DNA: TGTGCCTGGAGTGCAGGGACTAGCAGCTTCACAGATACGCAGTATTTT
J: TRBJ2-1; D: NA; size: NA; V: TRBV19; CDR3: CASSIGTHEQFF; DNA: TGTGCCAGTAGTATTGGAACACACGAGCAGTTCTTC
J: TRBJ2-1; D: TRBD2; size: NA; V: TRBV29-1; CDR3: CSVEKRLAGGSFF; DNA: TGCAGCGTTGAGAAGAGACTAGCGGGAGGAAGCTTCTTC
J: TRBJ2-7; D: TRBD1; size: NA; V: TRBV7-9; CDR3: CASTYGDRVNEQYF; DNA: TGTGCCAGCACCTACGGGGACAGGGTGAACGAGCAGTACTTC
J: TRBJ1-1; D: NA; size: NA; V: TRBV10-3; CDR3: CAIRETGLGTEAFF; DNA: TGTGCCATCAGAGAGACAGGCCTCGGCACTGAAGCTTTCTTT
J: TRBJ1-2; D: NA; size: NA; V: TRBV9; CDR3: CASSVVQGKGSGYTF; DNA: TGTGCCAGCAGCGTAGTCCAGGGGAAGGGTTCGGGCTACACCTTC
J: TRBJ1-4; D: NA; size: NA; V: TRBV6-1; CDR3: CASSSGGPTNEKLFF; DNA: TGTGCCAGCAGTTCGGGAGGGCCGACTAATGAAAAACTGTTTTTT
J: TRBJ2-1; D: NA; size: NA; V: TRBV11-3; CDR3: CASSTRGVSYNEQFF; DNA: TGTGCCAGCAGCACACGAGGAGTCTCCTACAATGAGCAGTTCTTC
J: TRBJ2-2; D: NA; size: NA; V: TRBV28; CDR3: CASSSRSPGELFF; DNA: TGTGCCAGCAGTTCCCGAAGCCCCGGGGAGCTGTTTTTT
J: TRBJ1-2; D: TRBD1; size: few; V: TRBV30; CDR3: CAWTSDRDGYTF; DNA: TGTGCCTGGACCTCGGACAGGGATGGCTACACCTTC
J: TRBJ1-1; D: NA; size: NA; V: TRBV29-1; CDR3: CSVSNRLNTEAFF; DNA: TGCAGCGTTAGTAACAGGCTGAACACTGAAGCTTTCTTT
J: TRBJ2-1; D: TRBD2; size: few; V: TRBV5-1; CDR3: CASSRRLAGENEQFF; DNA: TGCGCCAGCAGCCGCAGACTAGCGGGAGAAAATGAGCAGTTCTTC
J: TRBJ1-5; D: NA; size: NA; V: TRBV28; CDR3: CASSSQGGVGNQPQHF; DNA: TGTGCCAGCAGTTCCCAGGGAGGGGTCGGCAATCAGCCCCAGCATTTT
J: TRBJ2-5; D: NA; size: NA; V: TRBV6-6; CDR3: CASRFTGGQETQYF; DNA: TGTGCCAGCAGGTTTACCGGAGGCCAAGAGACCCAGTACTTC
J: TRBJ2-1; D: NA; size: few; V: TRBV21-1; CDR3: CASSTSLNEQFF; DNA: TGTGCCAGCAGCACCTCCCTCAATGAGCAGTTCTTC
J: TRBJ2-4; D: NA; size: few; V: TRBV21-1; CDR3: CASSLRGRGIQYF; DNA: TGTGCCAGCAGCCTCAGGGGGCGCGGCATTCAGTACTTC
J: TRBJ1-5; D: NA; size: few; V: TRBV30; CDR3: CAWSGGRTYSNQPQHF; DNA: TGTGCCTGGAGTGGAGGCAGGACCTATAGCAATCAGCCCCAGCATTTT